The sample holds many counts of the clone carrying this T cell receptor beta chain. The antigen remains undetermined. This sample is drawn from a study of prognosis after radiotherapy for stage I lung cancer. Overall study: No patient was treated with concurrent therapy while undergoing stereotactic body radiotherapy. Study findings and constraints: Shannon entropy after stereotactic body radiation therapy was lower in patients who developed distant metastases. Frequencies of TRBV and TRBJ gene use reportedly varied by whether patients had metastases. Counts of unique TCR clones fell following stereotactic body radiation therapy, median about 10,000 versus 6,900.

The authors amplified TCR beta CDR3 from genomic DNA using two-round multiplex PCR. Primers were specific to each TRBV and TRBJ gene in first-round PCR. Via MiXCR, TCRdb re-called the multiplex PCR reads, giving one row per CDR3 protein. Among some 60,000 distinct CDR3 sequences, around a quarter were seen once, and the ten largest hold less than 8%. This CDR3 contains 14 residues. Trimming cost V 5 bases and J 6 bases; bases outside gene matches: 8. In germline, CDR1 is SGHAT, CDR2 FQNNGV. Here the sequenced sample was PBMCs, taken before or after stereotactic body radiation therapy (not recorded which). This rearrangement joins TRBV11-2 to TRBJ2-7; TRBD1 aligns across 9 bases. The TCR was taken from a donor aged 50 or older with non-small cell lung cancer. The CDR3 sequence is CASSHGTGQSEQYF. As DNA, the CDR3 is TGTGCCAGCAGCCACGGGACAGGGCAATCCGAGCAGTACTTC. Drawing the rest from reference TRBV11-2 and TRBJ2-7, the complete variable domain is EAGVAQSPRYKIIEKRQSVAFWCNPISGHATLYWYQQILGQGPKLLIQFQNNGVVDDSQLPKDRFSAERLKGVDSTLKIQPAKLEDSAVYLCASSHGTGQSEQYFGPGTRLTVT.